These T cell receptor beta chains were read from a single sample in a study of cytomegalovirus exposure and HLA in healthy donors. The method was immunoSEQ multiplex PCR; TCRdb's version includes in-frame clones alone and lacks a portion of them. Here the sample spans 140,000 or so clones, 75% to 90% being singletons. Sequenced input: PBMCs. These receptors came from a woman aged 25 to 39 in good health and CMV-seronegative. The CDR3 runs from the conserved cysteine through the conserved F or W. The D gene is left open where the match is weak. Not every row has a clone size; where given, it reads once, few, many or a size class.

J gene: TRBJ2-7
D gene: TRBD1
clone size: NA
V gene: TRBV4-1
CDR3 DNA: TGCGCCAGCAGCCAAGCTGGGACAGGGGGCTACGAGCAGTACTTC
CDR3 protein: CASSQAGTGGYEQYF

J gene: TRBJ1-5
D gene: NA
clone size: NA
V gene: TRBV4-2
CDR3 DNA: TGTGCCAGCAGCCCCAGGGGCTTCGAGGGTCAGCCCCAGCATTTT
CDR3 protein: CASSPRGFEGQPQHF

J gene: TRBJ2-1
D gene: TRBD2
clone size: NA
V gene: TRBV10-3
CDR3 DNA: TGTGCCATCAATCAGCGGGGGGGGAGCAATGAGCAGTTCTTC
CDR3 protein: CAINQRGGSNEQFF

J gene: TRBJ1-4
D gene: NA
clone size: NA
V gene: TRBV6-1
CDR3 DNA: TGTGCCAGCAGGTGGCAGGCCGGAGGCGAAAAACTGTTTTTT
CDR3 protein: CASRWQAGGEKLFF

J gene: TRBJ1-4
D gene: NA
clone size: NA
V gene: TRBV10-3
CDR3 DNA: TGTGCCATCAGTGAATTGCGGACACAGACTAATGAAAAACTGTTTTTT
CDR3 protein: CAISELRTQTNEKLFF

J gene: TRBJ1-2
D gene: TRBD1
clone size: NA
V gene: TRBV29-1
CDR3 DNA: TGCAGCGTTGAACACAGGGGTTCTGGCACCTTC
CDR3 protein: CSVEHRGSGTF

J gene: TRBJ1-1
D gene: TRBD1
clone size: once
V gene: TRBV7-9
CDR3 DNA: TGTGCCAGCAGCTCCCAAGGACAGGGGGCTTCGAACACTGAAGCTTTCTTT
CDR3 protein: CASSSQGQGASNTEAFF

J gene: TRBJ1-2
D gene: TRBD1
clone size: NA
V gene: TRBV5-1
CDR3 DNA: TGCGCCAGCAGCTTGGGGGACAGGGGAAATGGCTACACCTTC
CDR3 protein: CASSLGDRGNGYTF

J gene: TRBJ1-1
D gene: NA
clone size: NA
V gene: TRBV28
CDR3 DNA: TGTGCCAGCACCTCAGGGAACACTGAAGCTTTCTTT
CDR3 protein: CASTSGNTEAFF

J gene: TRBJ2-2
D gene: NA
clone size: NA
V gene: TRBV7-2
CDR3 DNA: TGTGCCAGCAGAACCCACCCGACAGGTGCCACCGGGGAGCTGTTTTTT
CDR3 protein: CASRTHPTGATGELFF

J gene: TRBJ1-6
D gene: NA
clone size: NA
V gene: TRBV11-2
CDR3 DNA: TGTGCCAGCAGCCCAAGGGGGATCTCACCCCTCCACTTT
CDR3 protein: CASSPRGISPLHF

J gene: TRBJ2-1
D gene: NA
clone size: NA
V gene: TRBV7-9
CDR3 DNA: TGTGCCAGCAGCTCGCAACTAGCTAATGAGCAGTTCTTC
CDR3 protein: CASSSQLANEQFF

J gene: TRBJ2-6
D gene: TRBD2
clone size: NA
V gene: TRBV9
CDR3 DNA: TGTGCCAGCAGCGTAGGGGGAGGGAAGGCAACTGGGGCCAACGTCCTGACTTTC
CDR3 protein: CASSVGGGKATGANVLTF

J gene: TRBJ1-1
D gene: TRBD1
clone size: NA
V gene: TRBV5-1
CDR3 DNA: TGCGCCAGCAGCACCAGGACAGGGGGCATCGCTGAAGCTTTCTTT
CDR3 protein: CASSTRTGGIAEAFF

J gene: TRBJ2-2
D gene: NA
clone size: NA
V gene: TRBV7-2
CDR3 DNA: TGTGCCAGCAGCTTGGAATTACAGGGAAACACCGGGGAGCTGTTTTTT
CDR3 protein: CASSLELQGNTGELFF

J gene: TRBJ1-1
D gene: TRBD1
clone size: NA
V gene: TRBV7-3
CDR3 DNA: TGTGCCAGCAGCCTAGACAGGGTCACTGAAGCTTTCTTT
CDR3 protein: CASSLDRVTEAFF

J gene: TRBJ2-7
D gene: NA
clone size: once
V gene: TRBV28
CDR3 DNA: TGTGCCAGCGGGGGCGCAAGAAACGAGCAGTACTTC
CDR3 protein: CASGGARNEQYF

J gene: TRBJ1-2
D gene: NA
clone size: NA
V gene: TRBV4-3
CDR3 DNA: TGCGCCAGCAGCCAAGATGTCCAGGTCAGAGACCCTAACTATGGCTACACCTTC
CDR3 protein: CASSQDVQVRDPNYGYTF

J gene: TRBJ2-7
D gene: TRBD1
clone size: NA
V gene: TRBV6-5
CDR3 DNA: TGTGCCAGCAGTAACTTCAGGGGGCGGGATCGGTACGAGCAGTACTTC
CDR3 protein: CASSNFRGRDRYEQYF

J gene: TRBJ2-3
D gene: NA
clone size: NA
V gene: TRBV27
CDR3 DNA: TGTGCCAGCAGTTTACAGGGGTCAGATACGCAGTATTTT
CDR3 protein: CASSLQGSDTQYF

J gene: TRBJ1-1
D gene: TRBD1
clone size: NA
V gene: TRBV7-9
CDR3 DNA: TGTGCCAGCAGCTTAGGGACAGGGGCGGACACTGAAGCTTTCTTT
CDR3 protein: CASSLGTGADTEAFF

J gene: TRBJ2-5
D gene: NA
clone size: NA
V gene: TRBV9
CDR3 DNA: TGTGCCAGCAGCCTCCACGTCGCGGAGACCCAGTACTTC
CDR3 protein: CASSLHVAETQYF

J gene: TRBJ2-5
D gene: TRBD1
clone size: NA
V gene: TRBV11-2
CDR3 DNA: TGTGCCAGCAGCCTCTGGACAGGCCCCCAAGAGACCCAGTACTTC
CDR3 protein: CASSLWTGPQETQYF

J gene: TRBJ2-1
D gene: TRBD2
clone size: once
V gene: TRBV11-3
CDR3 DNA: TGTGCCAGCAGCTCCCGGGGGGACCACAGGGAGCAGTTCTTC
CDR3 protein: CASSSRGDHREQFF

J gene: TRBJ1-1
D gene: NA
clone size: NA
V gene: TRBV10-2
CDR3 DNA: TGCGCCAGCCGACAGACCTTAACTGAAGCTTTCTTT
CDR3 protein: CASRQTLTEAFF

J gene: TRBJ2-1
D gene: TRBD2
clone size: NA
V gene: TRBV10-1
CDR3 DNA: TGCGCCAGCATACCCCAGCGGGGCTACAATGAGCAGTTCTTC
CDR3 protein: CASIPQRGYNEQFF

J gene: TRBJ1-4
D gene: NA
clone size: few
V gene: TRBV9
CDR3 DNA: TGTGCCAGCAGCGTAGGCCAGGGGACACCAAATGAAAAACTGTTTTTT
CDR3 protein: CASSVGQGTPNEKLFF

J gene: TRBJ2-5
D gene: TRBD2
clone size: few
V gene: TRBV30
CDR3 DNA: TGTGCCTGGGAAACTAGCGGGAGGGGGACCCAGTACTTC
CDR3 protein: CAWETSGRGTQYF

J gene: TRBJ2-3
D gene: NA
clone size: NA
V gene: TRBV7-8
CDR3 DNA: TGTGCCAGCAGCTTAACAGGGCGCACAGATACGCAGTATTTT
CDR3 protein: CASSLTGRTDTQYF

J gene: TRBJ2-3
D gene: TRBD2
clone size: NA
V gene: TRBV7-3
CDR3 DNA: TGTGCCAGCAGCCCCTATAGCGGGAGGGCCCCAGATACGCAGTATTTT
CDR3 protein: CASSPYSGRAPDTQYF

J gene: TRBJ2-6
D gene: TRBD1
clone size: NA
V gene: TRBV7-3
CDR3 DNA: TGTGCCAGCAGCTCAACAGGGGGCTCTGGGGCCAACGTCCTGACTTTC
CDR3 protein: CASSSTGGSGANVLTF

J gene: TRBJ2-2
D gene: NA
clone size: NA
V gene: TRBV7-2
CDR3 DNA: TGTGCCAGCAGCTCCTTAACCGGGGAGCTGTTTTTT
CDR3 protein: CASSSLTGELFF

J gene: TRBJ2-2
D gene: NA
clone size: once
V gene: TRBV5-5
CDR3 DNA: TGTGCCAGCAGCTTGGCCAGGGGAGGGGCCGGGGAGCTGTTTTTT
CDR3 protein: CASSLARGGAGELFF

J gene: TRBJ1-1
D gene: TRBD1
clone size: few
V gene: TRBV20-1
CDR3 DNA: TGCAGTGCCGCAGGGGGCACTGAAGCTTTCTTT
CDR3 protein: CSAAGGTEAFF

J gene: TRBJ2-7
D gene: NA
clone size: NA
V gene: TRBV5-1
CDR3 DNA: TGCGCCAGCAGCTTCCATCGGGATACCTACGAGCAGTACTTC
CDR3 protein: CASSFHRDTYEQYF

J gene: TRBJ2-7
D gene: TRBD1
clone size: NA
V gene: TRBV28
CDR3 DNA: TGTGCCAGCAGTTTCGAGACAGGGCTCTACGAGCAGTACTTC
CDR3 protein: CASSFETGLYEQYF

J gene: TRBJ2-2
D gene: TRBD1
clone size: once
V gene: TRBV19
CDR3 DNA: TGTGCCAGTAGCCGCGACAGGGGGATCACCGGGGAGCTGTTTTTT
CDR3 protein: CASSRDRGITGELFF

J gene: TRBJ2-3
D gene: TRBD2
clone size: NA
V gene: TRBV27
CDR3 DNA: TGTGCCAGCAGTTTTGGCGGGAGGGCAGATACGCAGTATTTT
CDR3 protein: CASSFGGRADTQYF

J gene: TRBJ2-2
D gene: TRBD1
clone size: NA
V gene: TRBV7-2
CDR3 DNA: TGTGCCAGCAGTCCCACAGGGGCCATCGGGGAGCTGTTTTTT
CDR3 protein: CASSPTGAIGELFF

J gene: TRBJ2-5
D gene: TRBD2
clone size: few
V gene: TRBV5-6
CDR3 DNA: TGTGCCAGCAGCTTGGTTGGGAGGGTTGTAGAAGAGACCCAGTACTTC
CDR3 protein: CASSLVGRVVEETQYF